Listed here are 26 T cell receptor beta chains from one sample, sequenced in a study of shared T cell receptors in the human thymus. The method was immunoSEQ multiplex PCR; TCRdb's version includes in-frame clones alone and lacks a portion of them. The table records approximately 730,000 clones, over 75% of them present only once. These data were also filed under a second study, of human thymus T cells.

Material: thymocytes. The receptors derive from a girl less than two years old with a congenital heart defect.

The chain carries TRBV6-1 and TRBJ1-1, with 11 bases that match TRBD1. There are 17 residues in the CDR3. Germline V gene lookup returns CDR1 MNHNS and CDR2 SASEGT. Unmatched junction bases numbered 10, after V lost 4 bases and J lost 3 bases. The CDR3 sequence is CASSGSGQGAADTEAFF. Written as DNA, the CDR3 is TGTGCCAGCAGTGGTTCCGGACAGGGGGCGGCGGACACTGAAGCTTTCTTT.

The chain has TRBV7-8 and TRBJ1-4; D is undetermined. V gave up 8 bases and J gave up 3 bases, with 13 bases separating them. The CDR3 is 14 amino acids. The germline CDR1 and CDR2 sequences are SGHVS and FQNEAQ. CDR3 in amino acids: CASGRGLSNEKLFF. The CDR3 coding sequence is TGTGCCAGCGGCAGAGGTTTGTCTAATGAAAAACTGTTTTTT.

The V and J genes are TRBV27 and TRBJ1-5, with 7 bases that match TRBD1. Germline-derived CDR1 and CDR2 are MNHEY and SMNVEV (reference sequence). Trimming took 5 bases from V and 0 from J; bases not matched to a gene: 7. The CDR3 runs 16 residues. CDR3 bases: TGTGCCAGCAGTCCCCGGGACAGATATAGCAATCAGCCCCAGCATTTT. Encoded protein: CASSPRDRYSNQPQHF.

The chain joins TRBV19 to TRBJ1-5; D ambiguous. The CDR3 extends over 13 amino acids. V lost 4 bases and J lost 5, with 9 bases in between. CDR1 LNHDA and CDR2 SQIVND come from the germline V gene (reference sequence). CDR3 sequence (DNA): TGTGCCAGTAGTACCCTCCGTCATCAGCCCCAGCATTTT. Translation gives CASSTLRHQPQHF.

This chain connects TRBV11-2 to TRBJ1-1; 8 nucleotides line up with TRBD1. Germline CDR1 and CDR2: SGHAT and FQNNGV. Losses at the gene ends were 5 bases for V and 5 bases for J; bases not matched to a gene: 10. The CDR3 is made up of 15 amino acids. The CDR3 sequence is CASSRRQGRGTEAFF. The CDR3 DNA reads TGTGCCAGCAGCAGGAGACAGGGGAGGGGAACTGAAGCTTTCTTT.

J is TRBJ2-1 and V is TRBV11-2, with 15 nucleotides matching TRBD2. The V gene's germline CDR1 is SGHAT and CDR2 FQNNGV. This CDR3 has 14 residues. The junction had 8 bases not matched to a gene; V was cut back by 5 bases and J by 15 bases. The CDR3 nucleotides read TGTGCCAGCAGCCCTGGACTAGCGGGGGGGTGTTCGTTCTTC. Amino acid sequence: CASSPGLAGGCSFF.

The chain combines TRBV2 with TRBJ2-7, with D maybe TRBD2 (7 bases). The CDR3 sequence is 17 residues long. Trimming pared 3 bases from V and 4 bases from J, leaving 22 bases between. Germline CDR1 SNHLY, CDR2 FYNNEI. The CDR3 region is CASSDHPGGVTEYEQYF. The DNA for the CDR3 is TGTGCCAGCAGTGATCACCCGGGGGGCGTAACGGAGTACGAGCAGTACTTC.

This chain connects TRBV2 to TRBJ1-1; D remains unclear. From germline, CDR1 is SNHLY and CDR2 FYNNEI. This CDR3 contains 13 residues. V dropped 6 bases and J dropped 0 bases, with 8 bases sitting between them. The CDR3 loop is CASSEFMNTEAFF. The CDR3, as DNA: TGTGCCAGCAGCGAATTCATGAACACTGAAGCTTTCTTT.

The chain couples TRBV7-8 to TRBJ1-1; D remains unclear. The CDR3 contains 12 residues. Per germline, CDR1 SGHVS and CDR2 FQNEAQ. The V end was cut by 5 bases, the J end by 8 bases, with 12 bases between. Here the CDR3 reads CASSPRTPEAFF. In nucleotides, the CDR3 is TGTGCCAGCAGCCCTCGAACACCCGAAGCTTTCTTT.

The chain combines TRBV7-9 with TRBJ1-6; D gene uncertain. From germline, CDR1 is SEHNR and CDR2 FQNEAQ (reference sequence). CDR3 length equals 17 residues. Between the trimmed V and J ends, which lost 3 bases and 0 bases, there was a span of 12 bases. CDR3 sequence (DNA): TGTGCCAGCAGCTTTTTTCCCGAGAGCTCCTATAATTCACCCCTCCACTTT. Amino acid sequence: CASSFFPESSYNSPLHF.

The V call is TRBV11-2, the J call TRBJ2-1; no clear D. Deletions cut 5 bases from V and 5 bases from J, with 10 bases between. The CDR3 is 13 amino acids. The germline V gene encodes CDR1 SGHAT and CDR2 FQNNGV. The CDR3: CASSIPQDNEQFF. The DNA for the CDR3 is TGTGCCAGCAGCATACCTCAGGACAATGAGCAGTTCTTC. Together with reference TRBV11-2 and TRBJ2-1, the CDR3 gives the full variable domain: EAGVAQSPRYKIIEKRQSVAFWCNPISGHATLYWYQQILGQGPKLLIQFQNNGVVDDSQLPKDRFSAERLKGVDSTLKIQPAKLEDSAVYLCASSIPQDNEQFFGPGTRLTVL.

The CDR3 protein is CASSYFGTSSYNEQFF. The CDR3, as DNA: TGTGCCAGCAGTTACTTCGGGACAAGCTCCTACAATGAGCAGTTCTTC. The chain links TRBV6-5 to TRBJ2-1; maybe TRBD1 (6 bases). Germline CDR1 reads MNHEY; CDR2 reads SVGAGI. The CDR3 has 16 amino acids. V was pared by 1 base and J by 0 bases, with 10 bases between.

This rearrangement joins TRBV7-6 to TRBJ1-6; perhaps TRBD1 as D (5 bases). CDR1 SGHVS and CDR2 FNYEAQ come from the germline V gene. This CDR3 contains 16 residues. Trimming removed 2 bases at V and 5 bases at J, with 13 bases between. DNA of the CDR3: TGTGCCAGCAGCTTATACAGGCGGCCCAATAATTCACCCCTCCACTTT. This encodes CASSLYRRPNNSPLHF.

The rearrangement uses TRBV15 and TRBJ1-2; D remains ambiguous. Trimming removed 3 bases from V and 3 bases from J, with 17 bases in between. The CDR3 is 16 amino acids. Germline CDR1 is LNHNV and CDR2 is YYDKDF (reference sequence). This CDR3 reads CATSSSWVAGDYGYTF. DNA of the CDR3: TGTGCCACCAGCAGTAGTTGGGTAGCGGGAGACTATGGCTACACCTTC.

This clone appeared a single time. The chain couples TRBV14 to TRBJ2-7; no clear D. Germline CDR1 is SGHDN and CDR2 is FVKESK. V lost 4 bases to trimming and J lost 3 bases, with 4 bases between them. The CDR3 runs to 11 residues. For the CDR3, the DNA is TGTGCCAGCAGCCGCTACTACGAGCAGTACTTC. Protein sequence: CASSRYYEQYF.

The CDR3 nucleotides read TGCGCCAGCAGCCAAGGGGACAGGGGCCCAGTTGATGGCTACACCTTC. Translating it yields CASSQGDRGPVDGYTF. This chain links TRBV4-1 with TRBJ1-2; 10 bases are a match to TRBD1. The CDR3 length is 16 residues. Germline V CDR1 and CDR2: MGHRA, YSYEKL. V lost 1 base, J lost 6 bases, and 8 bases stayed unmatched.

The chain links TRBV21-1 to TRBJ1-1. TRBV21-1 is assigned pseudogene status. The CDR3 is made up of 16 amino acids. The CDR3 bases are TGTGCCAGCAGCAAATCTATATTATCGGTACACACTGAAGCTTTCTTT. Its protein is CASSKSILSVHTEAFF.

The chain uses TRBV2 and TRBJ1-4; no clear D gene. This CDR3 is 15 amino acids long. CDR1 is SNHLY and CDR2 is FYNNEI in the germline V gene. With 3 bases removed from V and 3 bases from J, the gap between germline ends came to 11 bases. CDR3 protein: CASSDSQVSNEKLFF. The CDR3 DNA sequence: TGTGCCAGCAGTGACTCCCAGGTATCTAATGAAAAACTGTTTTTT.

This sequence joins TRBV4-1 and TRBJ2-3, with 7 bases lining up with TRBD2. V shed 4 bases and J 2 bases; nucleotides not matched to a gene: 6. Germline CDR1 is MGHRA and CDR2 is YSYEKL. The CDR3 loop spans 15 amino acids. CDR3 nucleotides: TGCGCCAGCAGCCCGGCGGGGGTGGACACAGATACGCAGTATTTT. It codes for CASSPAGVDTDTQYF.

With respect to this clone: One end of the junction is discordant with germline, which a read error may explain. The chain couples TRBV4-2 to TRBJ2-1; TRBD1 aligns across 7 bases. This CDR3 spans 17 amino acids. CDR1 and CDR2 (germline): LGHNA, YNFKEQ. The CDR3 sequence is CASSQDRGKGAYYEQFF. The CDR3 region has the DNA TGTGCCAGCAGCCAAGATCGGGGAAAGGGGGCCTACTATGAGCAGTTCTTC.

The rearrangement links TRBV4-3 to TRBJ2-3, with unresolved D. This CDR3 is built from 15 residues. The V gene lost 0 bases and the J gene lost 4 bases, with 11 bases spanning the gap. Germline-derived CDR1 and CDR2 are LGHNA and YSLEER. The CDR3 DNA reads as TGCGCCAGCAGCCAAGATCTAGTAGAGGCAGATACGCAGTATTTT. This gives the protein CASSQDLVEADTQYF.

This clone was counted a few times. J is TRBJ2-1 and V is TRBV27; D perhaps matches TRBD1 (5 bases). This CDR3 spans 16 amino acids. With 8 bases removed from V and 6 bases from J, the gap between germline ends came to 23 bases. The germline CDR1 and CDR2 sequences are MNHEY and SMNVEV (reference sequence). CDR3 in amino acids: CASGSTKKGPGNEQFF. The CDR3 bases are TGTGCCAGCGGATCCACTAAGAAGGGGCCAGGCAATGAGCAGTTCTTC.

This rearrangement joins TRBV6-5 to TRBJ1-1; D is ambiguous. The CDR3 sequence is 14 residues long. The germline gives CDR1 MNHEY, CDR2 SVGAGI. V lost 4 bases and J 7 bases, leaving 16 bases between the germline ends. DNA of the CDR3: TGTGCCAGCAGTTCCCGGGTCAACCCCTTTGAAGCTTTCTTT. Amino acid sequence: CASSSRVNPFEAFF.

This rearrangement joins TRBV6-6 to TRBJ1-2, with D unclear. The V gene's germline CDR1 is MNHNY and CDR2 SVGAGI (reference sequence). V lost 7 bases and J 7 bases, leaving 16 bases between the germline ends. The length of the CDR3 is 13 residues. CDR3 nucleotide sequence: TGTGCCAGCAATTGGGCAACAGTCTCTGGCTACACCTTC. This codes for CASNWATVSGYTF.

The chain employs TRBV7-3 and TRBJ2-2, with D hard to call. Trimming took off 3 bases at V and 7 bases at J, with 15 bases between the two ends. CDR1 SGHTA and CDR2 FQGTGA come from the germline V gene. This CDR3 is 15 amino acids long. Here the CDR3 reads CASSFRHQHGGELFF. The CDR3 DNA reads TGTGCCAGCAGCTTCCGACATCAGCATGGCGGGGAGCTGTTTTTT.

The V gene is TRBV5-1, the J gene TRBJ2-5, with 11 bases lining up with TRBD1. The CDR3 is 16 amino acids. Germline V CDR1 and CDR2: SGHRS, YFSETQ. The V gene end was trimmed by 4 bases and the J gene end by 5 bases; junction bases not matched to a gene: 10. CDR3 bases: TGCGCCAGCAGCAGGACAGGGGGCCTGGGTTGGGAGACCCAGTACTTC. Its protein product is CASSRTGGLGWETQYF.